What follows are 11 T cell receptor beta chains derived from one specimen sequenced in a study of T cell repertoires in cytomegalovirus infection. TCRdb reanalysed the reads using MiXCR and keeps one entry per CDR3 protein. This table holds roughly 500,000 distinct CDR3 sequences, approximately 42% found once. Their cognate antigens are unknown. The sample here was cultured PBMCs, taken from culture after CMV antigen stimulation. These receptors all stem from a human donor in good health (CMV status not recorded). Some clones in this sample may be carry-over from other donors' samples.

The chain employs TRBV9 and TRBJ2-1; tentatively, D is TRBD2 (6 bases). The CDR3 length is 15 residues. CDR1 SGDLS and CDR2 YYNGEE come from the germline V gene. Between the trimmed V and J ends, which lost 6 bases and 4 bases, there was a span of 17 bases. CDR3 residues: CASTTRAGTYNEQFF. The DNA for the CDR3 is TGTGCCAGCACCACCCGGGCGGGGACTTACAATGAGCAGTTCTTC.

This clonotype turned up a few times. The V gene is TRBV7-9, the J gene TRBJ2-3, with D possibly matching TRBD1 (5 bases). The CDR3 length is 15 residues. Germline V gene sequence: CDR1 SEHNR, CDR2 FQNEAQ (reference sequence). V was clipped by 5 bases and J by 2 bases, with 14 bases between them. The CDR3 nucleotides are TGTGCCAGCAGCGACAGAGGATGGTACACAGATACGCAGTATTTT. It codes for CASSDRGWYTDTQYF. Variable domain in full (rest from reference TRBV7-9 and TRBJ2-3): DTGVSQNPRHKITKRGQNVTFRCDPISEHNRLYWYRQTLGQGPEFLTYFQNEAQLEKSRLLSDRFSAERPKGSFSTLEIQRTEQGDSAMYLCASSDRGWYTDTQYFGPGTRLTVL.

This clonotype was found a few times. In DNA, the CDR3 is TGTGCCAGCAGCCCGAGGTTGGTCACTGAAGCTTTCTTT. This gives the protein CASSPRLVTEAFF. The chain has TRBV7-2 and TRBJ1-1; D remains unclear. V shed 5 bases and J shed 4 bases, with 11 bases lying between them. This CDR3 region has 13 residues. Germline CDR1 reads SGHTA; CDR2 reads FQGNSA.

The chain employs TRBV6-2 or TRBV6-3 and TRBJ2-2; unclear D gene. This CDR3 spans 13 amino acids. The germline CDR1 and CDR2 sequences are MNHEY and SVGEGT. V lost 3 bases and J lost 6, with 8 bases in between. The CDR3 nucleotides read TGTGCCAGCAGTTATCTTGTGGCCGGGGAGCTGTTTTTT. It translates to CASSYLVAGELFF.

This clonotype was observed many times. The rearrangement links TRBV7-2 to TRBJ2-1; D not certain. This CDR3 is 15 amino acids long. Trimming cost V 3 bases and J 0 bases, with 9 bases left between them. Per germline, CDR1 SGHTA and CDR2 FQGNSA. The CDR3 loop reads CASSFTLSSYNEQFF. The DNA for the CDR3 is TGTGCCAGCAGCTTTACCCTTAGCTCCTACAATGAGCAGTTCTTC.

In its sample, this clonotype was seen a few times. CDR3 sequence reads: CASSLGPAQETQYF. The CDR3 DNA follows: TGTGCCAGCAGCTTAGGGCCGGCCCAAGAGACCCAGTACTTC. The J gene is TRBJ2-5, the V gene TRBV7-2; D is uncertain. Germline CDR1 reads SGHTA; CDR2 reads FQGNSA. The CDR3 sequence is 14 residues long. Trimming stripped 1 base from V and 1 base from J, with 7 bases between.

V is TRBV24-1 and J is TRBJ1-1; D is possibly TRBD1 (6 bases). The CDR3 is 17 amino acids. Trimming left V 5 bases short and J 1 base short, with 19 bases between. Germline CDR1 is KGHDR and CDR2 is SFDVKD. CDR3 bases: TGTGCCACCAGTGCCCCTCCCCAGACAGGTAGGAACACTGAAGCTTTCTTT. It specifies CATSAPPQTGRNTEAFF.

This clonotype was seen a handful of times. This chain links TRBV7-2 with TRBJ1-1; D not resolved. Trimming took 1 base from V and 4 from J, leaving 13 bases between them. Germline V gives CDR1 SGHTA, CDR2 FQGNSA. CDR3 length equals 15 residues. CDR3 DNA sequence: TGTGCCAGCAGCTTAGGTGGCGGGTCGGGCACTGAAGCTTTCTTT. Translation: CASSLGGGSGTEAFF.

This clonotype was counted between two and nine times. The J gene is TRBJ1-2, the V gene TRBV7-2; D is possibly TRBD1 (5 bases). With 5 bases removed from V and 4 bases from J, the gap between germline ends came to 23 bases. The CDR3 spans 17 residues. Germline values: CDR1 SGHTA, CDR2 FQGNSA. The CDR3: CASSPIPRSPRGYGYTF. CDR3 coding DNA: TGTGCCAGCAGCCCCATCCCCCGCAGTCCGAGGGGCTATGGCTACACCTTC.

V gene TRBV12-3 or TRBV12-4 combines with J gene TRBJ1-3; 8 bases map to TRBD1. J was trimmed by 0 bases and V by 6 bases; bases with no gene match: 4. The CDR3 is made up of 15 amino acids. CDR3 loop: CASRWTGNSGNTIYF. The CDR3 bases are TGTGCCAGCAGGTGGACAGGGAACTCTGGAAACACCATATATTTT.

V is TRBV11-2 and J is TRBJ2-1, with 8 bases identical to TRBD1. The CDR3 covers 15 residues. Germline values: CDR1 SGHAT, CDR2 FQNNGV. V shed 6 bases and J 9 bases; nucleotides not matched to a gene: 13. CDR3 coding DNA: TGTGCCAGCAGAAAACCCGGACAGGGTTCCGTTGAGCAGTTCTTC. It is translated as CASRKPGQGSVEQFF.